This T cell receptor (beta chain) stems from a study of early T cells in non-severe SARS-CoV-2 infection. Study-wide background: RNA in bulk from unsorted whole blood was sequenced, and chains were unpaired. Study-wide results and limits: A preference for anti-spike CD8 responses marked VDJdb matching, which missed private and CD4 specificities.

As part of library construction, unique molecular identifiers were attached to individual cDNA molecules. TCRdb processed the 5' RACE reads anew with MiXCR; each CDR3 protein has one entry. The repertoire includes about 98,000 distinct CDR3 sequences, approximately 11% of them detected once, and approximately 5.4% sits in the top ten. This clonotype was recorded a few times. Antigen: not known. The clonotype originates from an adult who was a healthcare worker with PCR-confirmed SARS-CoV-2 infection or an uninfected control (not recorded which). The sample consisted of whole blood.

CDR3 sequence reads: CASKWEAYEQYF. In DNA, the CDR3 is TGTGCCAGCAAGTGGGAAGCCTACGAGCAGTACTTC. This sequence joins TRBV2 and TRBJ2-7; the D is unclear. The CDR3 consists of 12 residues. The V gene's germline CDR1 is SNHLY and CDR2 FYNNEI. Trimming cost V 7 bases and J 2 bases, with 9 bases left between them.